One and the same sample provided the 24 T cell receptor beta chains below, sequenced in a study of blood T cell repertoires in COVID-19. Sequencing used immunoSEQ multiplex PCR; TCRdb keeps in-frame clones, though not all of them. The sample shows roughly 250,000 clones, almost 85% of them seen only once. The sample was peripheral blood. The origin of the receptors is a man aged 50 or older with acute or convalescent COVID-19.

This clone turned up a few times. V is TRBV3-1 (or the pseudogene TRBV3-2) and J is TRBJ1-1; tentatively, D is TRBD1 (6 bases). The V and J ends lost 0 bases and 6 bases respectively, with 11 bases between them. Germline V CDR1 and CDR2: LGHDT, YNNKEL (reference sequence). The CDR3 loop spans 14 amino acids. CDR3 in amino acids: CASSQDGGRAEAFF. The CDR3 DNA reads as TGTGCCAGCAGCCAAGACGGGGGGCGGGCTGAAGCTTTCTTT.

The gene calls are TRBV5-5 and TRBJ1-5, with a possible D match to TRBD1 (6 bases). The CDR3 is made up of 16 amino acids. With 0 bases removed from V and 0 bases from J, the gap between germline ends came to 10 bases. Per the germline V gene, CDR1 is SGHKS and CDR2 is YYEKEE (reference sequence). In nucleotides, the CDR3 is TGTGCCAGCAGCTTGGGGGACACGTATAGCAATCAGCCCCAGCATTTT. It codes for CASSLGDTYSNQPQHF.

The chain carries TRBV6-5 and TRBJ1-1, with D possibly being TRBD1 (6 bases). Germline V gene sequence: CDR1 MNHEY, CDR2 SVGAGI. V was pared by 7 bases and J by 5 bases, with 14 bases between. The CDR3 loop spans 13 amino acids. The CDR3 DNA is TGTGCCAGCAAGAAGGGGGATCGGACTGAAGCTTTCTTT. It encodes CASKKGDRTEAFF.

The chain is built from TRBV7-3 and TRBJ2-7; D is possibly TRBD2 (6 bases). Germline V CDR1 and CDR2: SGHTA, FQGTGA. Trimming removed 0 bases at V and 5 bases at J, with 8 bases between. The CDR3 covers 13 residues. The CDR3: CASSLTSGHEQYF. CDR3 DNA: TGTGCCAGCAGCTTAACTAGCGGCCACGAGCAGTACTTC.

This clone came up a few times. CDR3 in DNA: TGTGCCAGCAGCTTAGTAGCGGGAGCGCACGAGCAGTACTTC. Translation: CASSLVAGAHEQYF. The rearrangement joins TRBV7-3 to TRBJ2-7, with 9 bases lining up with TRBD2. Per germline, CDR1 SGHTA and CDR2 FQGTGA. The CDR3 is 14 amino acids. J was trimmed by 5 bases and V by 2 bases; bases with no gene match: 4.

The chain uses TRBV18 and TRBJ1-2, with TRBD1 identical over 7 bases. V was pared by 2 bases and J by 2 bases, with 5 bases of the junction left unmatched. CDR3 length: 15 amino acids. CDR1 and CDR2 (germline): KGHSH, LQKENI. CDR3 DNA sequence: TGTGCCAGCTCACCAAACCCGGGACAGAACTATGGCTACACCTTC. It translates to CASSPNPGQNYGYTF.

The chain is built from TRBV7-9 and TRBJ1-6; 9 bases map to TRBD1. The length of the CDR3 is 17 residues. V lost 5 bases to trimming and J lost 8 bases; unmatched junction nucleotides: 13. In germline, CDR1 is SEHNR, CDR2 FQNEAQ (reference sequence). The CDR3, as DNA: TGTGCCAGCAGCATCCCGGGACAGGGATCACCATATTCACCCCTCCACTTT. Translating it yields CASSIPGQGSPYSPLHF. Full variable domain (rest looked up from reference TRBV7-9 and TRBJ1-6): DTGVSQNPRHKITKRGQNVTFRCDPISEHNRLYWYRQTLGQGPEFLTYFQNEAQLEKSRLLSDRFSAERPKGSFSTLEIQRTEQGDSAMYLCASSIPGQGSPYSPLHFGNGTRLTVT.

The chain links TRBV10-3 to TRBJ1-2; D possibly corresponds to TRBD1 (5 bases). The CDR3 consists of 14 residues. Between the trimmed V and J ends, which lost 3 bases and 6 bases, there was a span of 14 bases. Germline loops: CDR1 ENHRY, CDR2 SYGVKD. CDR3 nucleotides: TGTGCCATCAGTGAACGGACGGGGGTAAATGGCTACACCTTC. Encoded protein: CAISERTGVNGYTF.

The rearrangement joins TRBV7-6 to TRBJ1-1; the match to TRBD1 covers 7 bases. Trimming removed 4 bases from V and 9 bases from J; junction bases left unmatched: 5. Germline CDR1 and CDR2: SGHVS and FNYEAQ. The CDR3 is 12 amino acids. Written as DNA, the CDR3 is TGTGCCAGCAGCTCGGCGGGACAGAAAGCTTTCTTT. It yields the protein CASSSAGQKAFF. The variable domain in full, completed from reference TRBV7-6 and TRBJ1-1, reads GAGVSQSPRYKVTKRGQDVALRCDPISGHVSLYWYRQALGQGPEFLTYFNYEAQQDKSGLPNDRFSAERPEGSISTLTIQRTEQRDSAMYRCASSSAGQKAFFGQGTRLTVV.

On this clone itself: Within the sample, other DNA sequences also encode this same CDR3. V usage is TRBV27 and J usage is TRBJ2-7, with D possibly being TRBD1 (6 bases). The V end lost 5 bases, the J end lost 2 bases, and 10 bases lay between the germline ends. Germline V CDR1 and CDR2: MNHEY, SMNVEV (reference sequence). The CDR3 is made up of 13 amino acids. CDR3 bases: TGTGCCAGCAGTCTGGGACAAACCTACGAGCAGTACTTC. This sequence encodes CASSLGQTYEQYF.

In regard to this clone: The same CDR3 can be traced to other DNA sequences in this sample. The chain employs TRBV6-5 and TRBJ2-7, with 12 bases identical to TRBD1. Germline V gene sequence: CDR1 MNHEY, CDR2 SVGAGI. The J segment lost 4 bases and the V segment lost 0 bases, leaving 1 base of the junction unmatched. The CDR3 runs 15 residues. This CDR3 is CASSYSGQGAYEQYF. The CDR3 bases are TGTGCCAGCAGTTACTCGGGACAGGGGGCTTACGAGCAGTACTTC.

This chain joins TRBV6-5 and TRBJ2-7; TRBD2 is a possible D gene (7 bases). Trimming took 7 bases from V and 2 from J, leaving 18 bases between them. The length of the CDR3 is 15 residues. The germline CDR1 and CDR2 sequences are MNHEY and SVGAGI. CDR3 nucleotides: TGTGCCAGCACAGGGTGGGGGGGCGCAACCTACGAGCAGTACTTC. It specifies CASTGWGGATYEQYF.

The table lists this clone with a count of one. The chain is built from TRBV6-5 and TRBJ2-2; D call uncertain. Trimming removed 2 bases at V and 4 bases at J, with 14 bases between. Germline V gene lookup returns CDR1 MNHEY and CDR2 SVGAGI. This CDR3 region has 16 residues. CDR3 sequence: CASSYPRVDGTGELFF. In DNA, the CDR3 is TGTGCCAGCAGTTACCCCCGGGTTGACGGCACCGGGGAGCTGTTTTTT.

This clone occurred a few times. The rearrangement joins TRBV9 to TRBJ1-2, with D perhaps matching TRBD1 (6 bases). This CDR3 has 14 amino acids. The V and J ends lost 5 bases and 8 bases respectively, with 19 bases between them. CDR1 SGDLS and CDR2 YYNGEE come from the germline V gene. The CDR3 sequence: CASSPNYRVKGYTF. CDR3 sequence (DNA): TGTGCCAGCAGTCCAAACTACAGGGTGAAAGGCTACACCTTC.

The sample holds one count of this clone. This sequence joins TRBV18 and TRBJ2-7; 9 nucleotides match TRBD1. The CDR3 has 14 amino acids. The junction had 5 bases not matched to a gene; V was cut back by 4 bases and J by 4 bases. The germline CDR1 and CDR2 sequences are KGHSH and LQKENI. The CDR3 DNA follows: TGTGCCAGCTCACGGGACAGGGATGTTTACGAGCAGTACTTC. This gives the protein CASSRDRDVYEQYF.

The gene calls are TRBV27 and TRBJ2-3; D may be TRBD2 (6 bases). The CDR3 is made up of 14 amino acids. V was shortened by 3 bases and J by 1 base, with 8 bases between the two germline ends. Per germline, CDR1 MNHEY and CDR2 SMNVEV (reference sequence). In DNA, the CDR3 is TGTGCCAGCAGTTTCCCGGGGGGCACAGATACGCAGTATTTT. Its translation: CASSFPGGTDTQYF.

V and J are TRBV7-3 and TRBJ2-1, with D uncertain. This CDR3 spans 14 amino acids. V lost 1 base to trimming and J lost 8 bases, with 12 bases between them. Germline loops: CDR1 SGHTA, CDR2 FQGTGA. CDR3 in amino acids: CASSLSGPQDEQFF. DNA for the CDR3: TGTGCCAGCAGCTTAAGTGGTCCCCAGGATGAGCAGTTCTTC.

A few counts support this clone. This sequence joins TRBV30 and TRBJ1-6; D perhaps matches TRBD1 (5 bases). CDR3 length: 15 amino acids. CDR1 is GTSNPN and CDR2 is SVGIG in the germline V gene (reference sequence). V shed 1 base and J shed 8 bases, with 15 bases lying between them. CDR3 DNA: TGTGCCTGGAGTGCCCTTACAGGTTTGGATTCACCCCTCCACTTT. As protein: CAWSALTGLDSPLHF.

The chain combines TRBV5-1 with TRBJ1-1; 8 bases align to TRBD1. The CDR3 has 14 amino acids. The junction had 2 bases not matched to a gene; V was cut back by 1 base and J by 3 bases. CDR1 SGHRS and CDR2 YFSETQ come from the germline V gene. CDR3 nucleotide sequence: TGCGCCAGCAGCTTGCGGGACAGGTACACTGAAGCTTTCTTT. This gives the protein CASSLRDRYTEAFF.

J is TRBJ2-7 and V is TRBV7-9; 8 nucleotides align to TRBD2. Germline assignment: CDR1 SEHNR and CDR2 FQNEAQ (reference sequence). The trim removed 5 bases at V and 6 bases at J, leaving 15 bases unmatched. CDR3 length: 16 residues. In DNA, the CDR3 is TGTGCCAGCAGCCCCACCGGGTTTGGCGGGAGGAGCGAGCAGTACTTC. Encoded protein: CASSPTGFGGRSEQYF. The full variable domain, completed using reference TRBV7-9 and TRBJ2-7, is DTGVSQNPRHKITKRGQNVTFRCDPISEHNRLYWYRQTLGQGPEFLTYFQNEAQLEKSRLLSDRFSAERPKGSFSTLEIQRTEQGDSAMYLCASSPTGFGGRSEQYFGPGTRLTVT.

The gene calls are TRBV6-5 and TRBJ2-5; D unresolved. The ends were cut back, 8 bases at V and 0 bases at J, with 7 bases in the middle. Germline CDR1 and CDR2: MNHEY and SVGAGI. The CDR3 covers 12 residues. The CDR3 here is CASELYQETQYF. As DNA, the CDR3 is TGTGCCAGCGAGTTGTACCAAGAGACCCAGTACTTC.

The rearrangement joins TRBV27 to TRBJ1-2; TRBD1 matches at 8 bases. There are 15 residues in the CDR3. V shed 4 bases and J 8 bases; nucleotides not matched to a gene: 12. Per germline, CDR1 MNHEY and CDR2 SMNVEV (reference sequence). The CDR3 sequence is CASSYASGGARGYTF. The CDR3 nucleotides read TGTGCCAGCAGTTATGCCTCAGGGGGCGCGCGGGGCTACACCTTC.

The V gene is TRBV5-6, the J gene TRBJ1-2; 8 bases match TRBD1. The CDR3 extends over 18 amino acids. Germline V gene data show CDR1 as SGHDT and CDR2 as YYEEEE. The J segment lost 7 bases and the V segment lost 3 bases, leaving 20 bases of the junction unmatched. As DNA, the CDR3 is TGTGCCAGCAGCTCATCCGGGACAGGTCACGAGATTTTTACTGGCTACACCTTC. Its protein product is CASSSSGTGHEIFTGYTF. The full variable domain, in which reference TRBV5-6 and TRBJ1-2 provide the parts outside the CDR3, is DAGVTQSPTHLIKTRGQQVTLRCSPKSGHDTVSWYQQALGQGPQFIFQYYEEEERQRGNFPDRFSGHQFPNYSSELNVNALLLGDSALYLCASSSSGTGHEIFTGYTFGSGTRLTVV.

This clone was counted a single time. The CDR3 reads CASTRPDGLQGELFF. In DNA form, the CDR3 reads TGTGCCAGCACCCGCCCGGACGGACTGCAAGGGGAGCTGTTTTTT. V is TRBV6-5 and J is TRBJ2-2, with a possible D match to TRBD2 (5 bases). The germline V gene encodes CDR1 MNHEY and CDR2 SVGAGI. The germline V and J ends were trimmed by 7 bases and 8 bases, with 20 bases remaining between them. The CDR3 sequence is 15 residues long.